What follows are 10 T cell receptor beta chains derived from one specimen sequenced in a study of T-cell reconstitution after alpha-beta-depleted transplantation in children. TCRbeta library preparation incorporated unique molecular identifiers. TCRdb re-derived calls from the PCR reads in MiXCR, one entry per CDR3 protein. The sample includes some 220,000 distinct CDR3 sequences, about 11% of them seen just once. The specimen comprised PBMCs, sampled before TCRalphabeta/CD19-depleted stem cell transplant. These receptors originate from a child under two years old with acute myeloid leukemia, due to receive a stem cell transplant.

The table lists this clonotype with many counts. The chain links TRBV7-2 to TRBJ2-1; 10 nucleotides agree with TRBD1. The CDR3 extends over 14 amino acids. Germline V lookup: CDR1 SGHTA, CDR2 FQGNSA. J was trimmed by 7 bases and V by 5 bases; bases with no gene match: 5. The CDR3 sequence is CASSPDRGQNEQFF. The CDR3 DNA is TGTGCCAGCAGCCCTGACAGGGGGCAAAATGAGCAGTTCTTC.

The table lists this clonotype with many counts. V usage is TRBV5-5 and J usage is TRBJ2-1; 8 bases map to TRBD2. Trimming cost V 6 bases and J 10 bases; bases outside gene matches: 12. The CDR3 consists of 14 residues. Germline-derived CDR1 and CDR2 are SGHKS and YYEKEE (reference sequence). The CDR3 sequence is CASTLGTRGGEQFF. The CDR3 DNA follows: TGTGCCAGCACCCTGGGGACTAGGGGTGGCGAGCAGTTCTTC.

This clonotype occurred many times. The chain employs TRBV18 and TRBJ2-7, with 11 nucleotides matching TRBD2. The germline gives CDR1 KGHSH, CDR2 LQKENI. The CDR3 contains 16 residues. The junction had 9 bases not matched to a gene; V was cut back by 3 bases and J by 5 bases. CDR3 sequence: CASSPPKLAGVNEQYF. The CDR3 DNA reads TGTGCCAGCTCACCCCCTAAACTAGCGGGAGTCAACGAGCAGTACTTC.

This clonotype was counted many times. The J gene is TRBJ2-7, the V gene TRBV6-1; 10 bases fit TRBD2. The germline CDR1 and CDR2 sequences are MNHNS and SASEGT. V lost 7 bases, J lost 2 bases, and 11 bases stayed unmatched. The CDR3 has 16 amino acids. The CDR3, as DNA: TGTGCCAGCAATCGAAACCTACTAGCGGGAACCTACGAGCAGTACTTC. Translating it yields CASNRNLLAGTYEQYF.

The table lists this clonotype with many counts. V gene TRBV5-1 combines with J gene TRBJ1-1; D uncertain. V was pared by 1 base and J by 3 bases, with 13 bases between. The CDR3 totals 15 residues. The germline V gene has CDR1 SGHRS and CDR2 YFSETQ. This CDR3 is CASSLMNLRDTEAFF. DNA for the CDR3: TGCGCCAGCAGCTTGATGAACTTGAGGGACACTGAAGCTTTCTTT. Full variable domain (outside the CDR3, taken from reference TRBV5-1 and TRBJ1-1): KAGVTQTPRYLIKTRGQQVTLSCSPISGHRSVSWYQQTPGQGLQFLFEYFSETQRNKGNFPGRFSGRQFSNSRSEMNVSTLELGDSALYLCASSLMNLRDTEAFFGQGTRLTVV.

In its sample, this clonotype was seen many times. The CDR3 protein is CASSPPPPATGELFF. In nucleotides, the CDR3 is TGTGCCAGCAGCCCCCCCCCTCCCGCCACCGGGGAGCTGTTTTTT. V and J are TRBV7-2 and TRBJ2-2; D is unclear. Germline V CDR1 and CDR2: SGHTA, FQGNSA. The CDR3 has 15 residues. Trimming took 5 bases from V and 4 from J, leaving 14 bases between them.

A remark on this clonotype: The conserved closing phenylalanine or tryptophan is absent in this CDR3, likely reflecting a read error. V and J are TRBV5-6 and TRBJ2-7; 7 nucleotides align to TRBD2. The V and J ends lost 2 bases and 5 bases, in that order; junction bases with no gene match: 4. Germline V gives CDR1 SGHDT, CDR2 YYEEEE. This CDR3 contains 13 residues. Here the CDR3 DNA reads TGTGCCAGCAGCTTCATGGCGGGGGACGAGCAGTACCTC. Protein sequence: CASSFMAGDEQYL.

At least ten counts were recorded for this clonotype. The V call is TRBV6-5, the J call TRBJ2-1, with D possibly matching TRBD2 (5 bases). This CDR3 contains 15 residues. V was shortened by 4 bases and J by 8 bases, with 18 bases between the two germline ends. Germline assignment: CDR1 MNHEY and CDR2 SVGAGI. The CDR3 reads CASSFRDHGSDEQFF. The CDR3 nucleotides are TGTGCCAGCAGTTTCCGGGATCATGGGAGCGATGAGCAGTTCTTC.

This clonotype was detected many times. A read error may account for a junction end that differs from germline. The chain is built from TRBV7-9 and TRBJ1-1; the D is unclear. The CDR3 is 12 amino acids. Germline V lookup: CDR1 SEHNR, CDR2 FQNEAQ (reference sequence). The CDR3 DNA reads as TGTGCCAGCAGCTTAGCGGATCTCTGGTCGATCTTT. This encodes CASSLADLWSIF.

This clonotype was seen ten or more times. This sequence joins TRBV5-6 and TRBJ2-3; D gene unclear. From germline, CDR1 is SGHDT and CDR2 YYEEEE. The ends were cut back, 4 bases at V and 10 bases at J, with 10 bases in the middle. This CDR3 is 11 amino acids long. The CDR3 reads CASSARSAQYF. The CDR3 DNA reads TGTGCCAGCAGCGCTCGGAGCGCGCAGTATTTT.